One and the same sample provided the 27 T cell receptor beta chains below, sequenced in a study of blood T cell repertoires in COVID-19 (TCRdb year 2020). The library came from the immunoSEQ multiplex PCR assay. TCRdb retrieved this table from immuneACCESS and kept in-frame rearrangements only. Not all clones are present; in checked studies, unresolved V genes account for under half, and no reason is known for the remainder. The sample table holds about 180,000 clones, of which roughly 89% were seen once. The ten largest account for around 2.3% of the sample. Specimen: PBMCs or T cells enriched from blood (not recorded which). Every receptor here comes from a woman between 40 and 50 years old with acute COVID-19.

This chain links TRBV27 with TRBJ2-1, with D perhaps matching TRBD2 (6 bases). The length of the CDR3 is 15 residues. Germline lookup yields CDR1 MNHEY and CDR2 SMNVEV (reference sequence). V was trimmed by 5 bases and J by 3 bases, leaving 14 bases between them. The CDR3 loop is CASSPRGAGYNEQFF. Here the CDR3 DNA reads TGTGCCAGCAGTCCCCGGGGAGCGGGCTACAATGAGCAGTTCTTC.

V gene TRBV12-3 or TRBV12-4 combines with J gene TRBJ2-3; the D gene is possibly TRBD2 (5 bases). Trimming cost V 4 bases and J 6 bases, with 11 bases left between them. The CDR3 consists of 13 residues. The CDR3: CASSSGDADTQYF. CDR3 nucleotides: TGTGCCAGCAGTTCCGGGGATGCGGATACGCAGTATTTT.

This clone came up once. The CDR3 coding sequence is TGTGCCAGCAGTGATGGCTTCTACGAGCAGTACTTC. Its protein is CASSDGFYEQYF. V gene TRBV2 combines with J gene TRBJ2-7, with no clear D. CDR1 and CDR2 (germline): SNHLY, FYNNEI. There are 12 residues in the CDR3. The ends were cut back, 3 bases at V and 3 bases at J, with 6 bases in the middle.

The chain employs TRBV28 and TRBJ1-2; D is perhaps TRBD1 (6 bases). V was pared by 6 bases and J by 8 bases, with 16 bases between. There are 13 residues in the CDR3. In germline, CDR1 is MDHEN, CDR2 SYDVKM. This CDR3 is CASRSGTSGGYTF. In DNA, the CDR3 is TGTGCCAGCAGGTCCGGGACATCCGGCGGCTACACCTTC.

The V call is TRBV9, the J call TRBJ2-7; D may be TRBD1 (5 bases). This CDR3 is built from 14 residues. Germline CDR1 reads SGDLS; CDR2 reads YYNGEE. V was trimmed by 0 bases and J by 1 base, leaving 8 bases between them. The CDR3 nucleotides are TGTGCCAGCAGCGTAGACAGGTCTTCCTACGAGCAGTACTTC. Its translation: CASSVDRSSYEQYF.

This sequence joins TRBV5-1 and TRBJ2-7; no definite D call. There are 16 residues in the CDR3. Germline V gene data show CDR1 as SGHRS and CDR2 as YFSETQ. V lost 4 bases, J lost 0 bases, and 17 bases lay in between. The CDR3 reads CASSLAVISASYEQYF. In DNA form, the CDR3 reads TGCGCCAGCAGCCTGGCGGTCATTTCCGCCTCCTACGAGCAGTACTTC. Variable domain in full (rest from reference TRBV5-1 and TRBJ2-7): KAGVTQTPRYLIKTRGQQVTLSCSPISGHRSVSWYQQTPGQGLQFLFEYFSETQRNKGNFPGRFSGRQFSNSRSEMNVSTLELGDSALYLCASSLAVISASYEQYFGPGTRLTVT.

V is TRBV2 and J is TRBJ2-2, with a tentative D call TRBD1 (5 bases). This CDR3 is 15 amino acids long. Trimming cost V 8 bases and J 0 bases, with 13 bases left between them. Germline V CDR1 and CDR2: SNHLY, FYNNEI. Here the CDR3 reads CASGMGQANTGELFF. The CDR3 region has the DNA TGTGCCAGCGGGATGGGGCAGGCGAACACCGGGGAGCTGTTTTTT.

This rearrangement joins TRBV28 to TRBJ2-5; D perhaps matches TRBD2 (6 bases). The CDR3 is made up of 15 amino acids. V was clipped by 3 bases and J by 5 bases, with 16 bases between them. Germline lookup yields CDR1 MDHEN and CDR2 SYDVKM. The CDR3 here is CASSLEGPPGETQYF. Here the CDR3 DNA reads TGTGCCAGCAGTTTGGAGGGGCCCCCCGGGGAGACCCAGTACTTC.

This chain links TRBV2 with TRBJ2-5; 7 positions agree with TRBD2. Germline V gives CDR1 SNHLY, CDR2 FYNNEI. The CDR3 totals 14 residues. J lost 2 bases, V lost 8 bases, and 8 bases had no gene match. The CDR3 here is CASRWEGNQETQYF. The CDR3 DNA reads TGTGCCAGCCGTTGGGAGGGCAATCAAGAGACCCAGTACTTC.

This chain joins TRBV7-2 and TRBJ2-7; 9 bases are shared with TRBD1. The V segment lost 4 bases and the J segment 5 bases; nucleotides outside the gene matches: 12. The CDR3 contains 16 residues. Germline-derived CDR1 and CDR2 are SGHTA and FQGNSA. The chain's CDR3 is CASSSVTGTGYNEQYF. The CDR3 region has the DNA TGTGCCAGCAGCTCAGTGACCGGGACAGGGTACAACGAGCAGTACTTC.

The CDR3 DNA reads as TGTGCCAGCAGGGGGACAGGCCGGGGCGGGGAGCTGTTTTTT. Its protein product is CASRGTGRGGELFF. The rearrangement uses TRBV27 and TRBJ2-2; TRBD1 agrees at 8 bases. V dropped 6 bases and J dropped 7; count of bases not matched to a gene: 7. The CDR3 runs to 14 residues. The germline gives CDR1 MNHEY, CDR2 SMNVEV (reference sequence).

This clone has just one count. This sequence joins TRBV7-9 and TRBJ1-3, with 8 bases lining up with TRBD1. The germline CDR1 and CDR2 sequences are SEHNR and FQNEAQ (reference sequence). Unmatched junction bases numbered 5, after V lost 5 bases and J lost 2 bases. CDR3 length: 15 amino acids. The CDR3 region has the DNA TGTGCCAGCAGCCCGAACAGGGGGGCTGGAAACACCATATATTTT. Its translation is CASSPNRGAGNTIYF.

This chain joins TRBV7-9 and TRBJ2-2, with TRBD2 identical over 11 bases. The CDR3 is 18 residues long. V lost 5 bases, J lost 5 bases, and 13 bases stayed unmatched. The germline V gene has CDR1 SEHNR and CDR2 FQNEAQ (reference sequence). The CDR3 sequence: CASSPKTRLAGITGELFF. CDR3 sequence (DNA): TGTGCCAGCAGCCCCAAAACCCGACTAGCGGGAATAACCGGGGAGCTGTTTTTT.

The V call is TRBV7-9, the J call TRBJ1-4; unclear D gene. V was trimmed by 4 bases and J by 0 bases, leaving 12 bases between them. This CDR3 is 16 amino acids long. Germline lookup yields CDR1 SEHNR and CDR2 FQNEAQ (reference sequence). CDR3 residues: CASSSLSGATNEKLFF. Here the CDR3 DNA reads TGTGCCAGCAGCTCCCTTTCGGGTGCAACTAATGAAAAACTGTTTTTT. Looking up the rest from reference TRBV7-9 and TRBJ1-4 gives the full variable domain: DTGVSQNPRHKITKRGQNVTFRCDPISEHNRLYWYRQTLGQGPEFLTYFQNEAQLEKSRLLSDRFSAERPKGSFSTLEIQRTEQGDSAMYLCASSSLSGATNEKLFFGSGTQLSVL.

This sequence joins TRBV29-1 and TRBJ1-1; D is ambiguous. The CDR3 runs to 11 residues. Trimming pared 8 bases from V and 3 bases from J, leaving 10 bases between. CDR1 is SQVTM and CDR2 is ANQGSEA in the germline V gene. The CDR3 DNA reads TGCAGCCCTCGTAACTACACTGAAGCTTTCTTT. This gives the protein CSPRNYTEAFF.

The CDR3 region is CAISFSGASYEQYF. The CDR3 bases are TGTGCCATCAGTTTTAGCGGGGCCTCCTACGAGCAGTACTTC. The chain carries TRBV10-3 and TRBJ2-7; 8 bases fit TRBD2. The CDR3 totals 14 residues. V was pared by 5 bases and J by 0 bases, with 3 bases of the junction left unmatched. Germline loops: CDR1 ENHRY, CDR2 SYGVKD.

The V gene is TRBV4-2, the J gene TRBJ2-1, with 12 bases fitting TRBD2. Trimming took 2 bases from V and 4 from J; bases not matched to a gene: 0. The CDR3 has 15 amino acids. CDR1 is LGHNA, CDR2 YNFKEQ, per germline. The CDR3 DNA reads as TGTGCCAGCAGCCAACTAGCGGGAGGGTACAATGAGCAGTTCTTC. Translating it yields CASSQLAGGYNEQFF.

This chain uses TRBV6-2 or TRBV6-3 with TRBJ2-3; the match to TRBD1 covers 7 bases. The J segment lost 1 base and the V segment lost 5 bases, leaving 3 bases of the junction unmatched. The CDR3 has 14 residues. Germline CDR1 is MNHEY and CDR2 is SVGEGT. In DNA, the CDR3 is TGTGCCAGCAGTATCCAGGGGGGCACAGATACGCAGTATTTT. Protein product: CASSIQGGTDTQYF.

The V gene is TRBV20-1, the J gene TRBJ1-1; D gene unclear. This CDR3 contains 14 residues. Trimming took 3 bases from V and 5 from J, leaving 16 bases between them. The germline CDR1 and CDR2 sequences are DFQATT and SNEGSKA (reference sequence). CDR3 amino acids: CSASSRGKATEAFF. In DNA, the CDR3 is TGCAGTGCTAGTTCCCGAGGCAAGGCGACTGAAGCTTTCTTT.

V usage is TRBV5-1 and J usage is TRBJ1-1; D is unclear. The CDR3 has 15 amino acids. The germline V gene encodes CDR1 SGHRS and CDR2 YFSETQ. V was cut by 0 bases and J by 4 bases, with 13 bases left in between. The CDR3 reads CASSLAEGVSTEAFF. For the CDR3, the DNA is TGCGCCAGCAGCTTGGCCGAGGGTGTTAGCACTGAAGCTTTCTTT.

This chain connects TRBV5-1 to TRBJ2-1; TRBD2 matches 8 bases. This CDR3 is 14 amino acids long. Germline V gives CDR1 SGHRS, CDR2 YFSETQ. The V gene end was trimmed by 5 bases and the J gene end by 9 bases; junction bases not matched to a gene: 10. DNA of the CDR3: TGCGCCAGCAGGCAAACCGGGACTAGAGGTGAGCAGTTCTTC. It encodes CASRQTGTRGEQFF.

Here the CDR3 DNA reads TGTGCCAGCAGCCCGGGACAGGGTCTAGCCAAAAACATTCAGTACTTC. Translated: CASSPGQGLAKNIQYF. V gene TRBV4-2 combines with J gene TRBJ2-4; TRBD1 agrees at 9 bases. Trimming cost V 4 bases and J 0 bases; bases outside gene matches: 4. CDR3 length equals 16 residues. Germline V CDR1 and CDR2: LGHNA, YNFKEQ.

This chain's CDR3 is CASSLFETGRNEQFF. CDR3 in DNA: TGTGCCAGCAGTTTATTCGAGACAGGGCGGAATGAGCAGTTCTTC. The chain links TRBV27 to TRBJ2-1; 7 bases agree with TRBD1. Germline V lookup: CDR1 MNHEY, CDR2 SMNVEV (reference sequence). The ends lost 1 base at V and 7 bases at J; junction bases unmatched: 7. The CDR3 extends over 15 amino acids.

The CDR3 region has the DNA TGCGCCAGCAGCCCCTCAAGGGGGGCGGGAGGGTTTGACGGCACAGATACGCAGTATTTT. It encodes CASSPSRGAGGFDGTDTQYF. The V and J genes are TRBV4-3 and TRBJ2-3; 9 bases line up with TRBD2. CDR3 size: 20 residues. The germline CDR1 and CDR2 sequences are LGHNA and YSLEER. Trimming at V came to 4 bases and at J to 1 base, leaving 18 bases not matched to a gene.

The chain joins TRBV5-1 to TRBJ1-2; 7 nucleotides match TRBD1. Losses at the gene ends were 3 bases for V and 2 bases for J; bases not matched to a gene: 7. The CDR3 is 15 amino acids. Germline V gives CDR1 SGHRS, CDR2 YFSETQ. The CDR3 region has the DNA TGCGCCAGCAGCTCAAGACAGGGACCCAACTATGGCTACACCTTC. It is translated as CASSSRQGPNYGYTF.

This clone was seen a single time. The V call is TRBV13, the J call TRBJ1-2, with 10 bases identical to TRBD1. Trimming cost V 0 bases and J 8 bases; bases outside gene matches: 6. This CDR3 contains 15 residues. CDR1 PRHDT and CDR2 FYEKMQ come from the germline V gene (reference sequence). CDR3 amino acids: CASSLGVGQGTGYTF. In nucleotides, the CDR3 is TGTGCCAGCAGCTTAGGGGTGGGACAGGGGACCGGCTACACCTTC.

The chain has TRBV6-1 and TRBJ1-1, with TRBD1 matching over 9 bases. Germline V gives CDR1 MNHNS, CDR2 SASEGT. This CDR3 is built from 15 residues. After removal of 5 bases from V and 6 bases from J, the junction contained 10 bases not matched to a gene. CDR3 DNA sequence: TGTGCCAGCAGTTTTAACCGGGACAGGGCGGCTGAAGCTTTCTTT. Translating gives CASSFNRDRAAEAFF.